This T cell receptor beta chain derives from a study of T cells in Graves' hyperthyroidism and ophthalmopathy. V gave up 0 bases and J gave up 0 bases, with 15 bases separating them. This CDR3 comprises 17 residues. Per the germline V gene, CDR1 is LNHNV and CDR2 is YYDKDF (reference sequence). An absence of ophthalmopathy progression within 18 months meant stable Graves' hyperthyroidism. A 10 ml volume of fresh peripheral blood provided the PBMCs. Amplified TCR beta CDR3 regions derived from RNA transcripts. The HTBI primer set drove a first-round RT-PCR of the TCR CDR3. TCRdb recomputed calls from the multiplex PCR reads with MiXCR, one row per CDR3 protein. The table lists around 690,000 distinct CDR3 sequences, 15% to 20% of them singletons.

The chain is built from TRBV15 and TRBJ2-7; D is undetermined. The sequence was collected from a man in his fifties with Graves' hyperthyroidism. The sequencing sample was made of blood. The CDR3 sequence: CATSRDRASSSSYEQYF. In DNA form, the CDR3 reads TGTGCCACCAGCAGAGATAGGGCGTCGTCTAGCTCCTACGAGCAGTACTTC.